A single sample is the source of the 30 T cell receptor beta chains below, sequenced in a study of cytomegalovirus exposure and HLA in healthy donors. It was with 60 Vbeta and 13 Jbeta primers that the PCR ran. Assay: immunoSEQ multiplex PCR; the TCRdb copy retains only in-frame clones and omits some. The table lists about 120,000 clones, 60% to 85% of them singletons. The sequenced sample consisted of PBMCs. The receptors originated from a woman aged 40-49 years in good health and CMV-seropositive.

V and J are TRBV7-8 and TRBJ2-1, with D possibly being TRBD1 (5 bases). Germline loops: CDR1 SGHVS, CDR2 FQNEAQ. The CDR3 is 16 residues long. Trimming shortened V by 6 bases and J by 7 bases, and 22 bases separated the two germline ends. CDR3 in DNA: TGTGCCAGCAGTATTTGGGGCGGTCGCACGAGGAATGAGCAGTTCTTC. It is translated as CASSIWGGRTRNEQFF.

The chain carries TRBV4-1 and TRBJ1-1; 7 positions match TRBD1. The CDR3 runs to 15 residues. Germline V lookup: CDR1 MGHRA, CDR2 YSYEKL. V trimming: 4 bases; J trimming: 1 base; junction bases outside the gene matches: 6. The CDR3 loop reads CASSLPRTGNTEAFF. In DNA, the CDR3 is TGCGCCAGCAGCCTACCACGGACAGGGAACACTGAAGCTTTCTTT.

The rearrangement joins TRBV6-6 to TRBJ2-3, with D maybe TRBD1 (5 bases). Trimming cost V 7 bases and J 0 bases, with 11 bases left between them. Germline V CDR1 and CDR2: MNHNY, SVGAGI (reference sequence). The CDR3 length is 14 residues. The CDR3 spells CASTRWGSTDTQYF. The CDR3 nucleotides read TGTGCCAGCACCCGCTGGGGCAGCACAGATACGCAGTATTTT.

The chain has TRBV7-2 and TRBJ2-7, with TRBD2 matching 12 bases. Germline V CDR1 and CDR2: SGHTA, FQGNSA. The CDR3 is 16 residues long. The V and J ends lost 4 bases and 5 bases, in that order; junction bases with no gene match: 9. CDR3 nucleotides: TGTGCCAGCAGCTCAATCGGGACTAGCGGGTTCCACGAGCAGTACTTC. Translating gives CASSSIGTSGFHEQYF.

The V gene is TRBV19, the J gene TRBJ1-2; 7 positions match TRBD1. Looked up from germline, CDR1 is LNHDA and CDR2 is SQIVND (reference sequence). The CDR3 spans 14 residues. J lost 4 bases, V lost 7 bases, and 9 bases had no gene match. CDR3 in amino acids: CASTFEGASYGYTF. The CDR3 nucleotides are TGTGCCAGTACTTTTGAGGGGGCGAGCTATGGCTACACCTTC.

The sample holds a few counts of this clone. The V and J genes are TRBV6-1 and TRBJ1-6, with a tentative D call TRBD1 (6 bases). With 3 bases removed from V and 12 bases from J, the gap between germline ends came to 18 bases. This CDR3 has 15 amino acids. Germline CDR1 MNHNS, CDR2 SASEGT. CDR3 coding DNA: TGTGCCAGCAGTGATCGGGGGGGCGGCCAGGGACCCCTCCACTTT. It codes for CASSDRGGGQGPLHF.

This clone has only a few counts. Here the CDR3 reads CASSLAWGTDTQYF. In DNA, the CDR3 is TGTGCCAGCAGCCTAGCGTGGGGCACAGATACGCAGTATTTT. The V gene is TRBV7-3, the J gene TRBJ2-3; D possibly corresponds to TRBD2 (6 bases). The length of the CDR3 is 14 residues. V was clipped by 5 bases and J by 1 base, with 10 bases between them. The germline V gene encodes CDR1 SGHTA and CDR2 FQGTGA.

The genes are TRBV5-4 and TRBJ2-5, with 7 bases lining up with TRBD1. Unmatched junction bases numbered 6, after V lost 1 base and J lost 3 bases. This CDR3 is built from 15 residues. Germline values: CDR1 SGHNT, CDR2 YYREEE (reference sequence). CDR3 sequence: CASSLTDRVKETQYF. The CDR3 DNA reads TGTGCCAGCAGCTTGACCGACAGGGTGAAAGAGACCCAGTACTTC.

Turning to this clone: The junction differs from germline at one of its ends, possibly a read error. V gene TRBV7-7 combines with J gene TRBJ1-5; 7 nucleotides align to TRBD1. In germline, CDR1 is SSHAT, CDR2 FNYEAQ (reference sequence). This CDR3 spans 14 amino acids. The CDR3 coding sequence is TGTGCTAGCAGCTTAGACAGGGGCAATCAGCCCCAGCATTTT. It codes for CASSLDRGNQPQHF.

This clone was seen once. The CDR3 DNA reads as TGCGCCAGCAGCCCCCTACTAACGAGCCAGGGGAAGACCGGGGAGCTGTTTTTT. Its translation is CASSPLLTSQGKTGELFF. V gene TRBV4-1 combines with J gene TRBJ2-2; tentatively, D is TRBD1 (6 bases). The CDR3 spans 18 residues. Germline V lookup: CDR1 MGHRA, CDR2 YSYEKL. With 4 bases removed from V and 5 bases from J, the gap between germline ends came to 23 bases.

The V call is TRBV7-2, the J call TRBJ2-1; D may be TRBD2 (5 bases). This CDR3 comprises 16 residues. Trimming removed 1 base from V and 9 bases from J, with 19 bases in between. Germline V gene data show CDR1 as SGHTA and CDR2 as FQGNSA. This chain's CDR3 is CASSLGLVGAPSEQFF. The DNA for the CDR3 is TGTGCCAGCAGCTTAGGGTTAGTGGGAGCCCCTAGTGAGCAGTTCTTC.

The CDR3 loop is CASNQGPYNSPLHF. CDR3 nucleotides: TGCGCCAGCAACCAGGGTCCGTATAATTCACCCCTCCACTTT. V gene TRBV10-2 combines with J gene TRBJ1-6, with TRBD1 as a possible D gene (5 bases). The CDR3 sequence is 14 residues long. The germline V gene encodes CDR1 WSHSY and CDR2 SAAADI. Between the trimmed V and J ends, which lost 7 bases and 4 bases, there was a span of 11 bases.

The V gene is TRBV27, the J gene TRBJ1-2, with a possible D match to TRBD1 (6 bases). Trimming removed 5 bases from V and 5 bases from J, with 9 bases in between. The CDR3 is 12 amino acids. Germline CDR1 is MNHEY and CDR2 is SMNVEV (reference sequence). CDR3 amino acids: CASSPGQYGYTF. DNA of the CDR3: TGTGCCAGCAGTCCCGGACAGTATGGCTACACCTTC.

This clone was detected only a few times. The rearrangement uses TRBV5-6 and TRBJ2-1, with 8 bases lining up with TRBD2. The CDR3 has 15 residues. Germline-derived CDR1 and CDR2 are SGHDT and YYEEEE. With V trimmed by 4 bases and J by 5 bases, 8 bases remained unmatched. In DNA form, the CDR3 reads TGTGCCAGCAGCGACGGGACTAGTGTCAACAATGAGCAGTTCTTC. Its translation: CASSDGTSVNNEQFF.

This chain links TRBV5-1 with TRBJ1-1; TRBD1 matches at 7 bases. CDR3 length: 16 amino acids. The trim removed 5 bases at V and 0 bases at J, leaving 10 bases unmatched. The germline V gene has CDR1 SGHRS and CDR2 YFSETQ. CDR3 sequence reads: CASSPYRGSMNTEAFF. As DNA, the CDR3 is TGCGCCAGCAGTCCCTACAGGGGATCCATGAACACTGAAGCTTTCTTT.

This chain uses TRBV29-1 with TRBJ2-2; 7 nucleotides match TRBD2. Trimming removed 0 bases from V and 5 bases from J; junction bases left unmatched: 6. Germline CDR1 and CDR2: SQVTM and ANQGSEA. The CDR3 is made up of 15 amino acids. The CDR3: CSVEDPRRGTGELFF. The CDR3, as DNA: TGCAGCGTTGAAGATCCGCGGCGGGGGACCGGGGAGCTGTTTTTT.

The V and J genes are TRBV18 and TRBJ2-5; 8 bases align to TRBD1. The CDR3 runs to 17 residues. The V gene end was trimmed by 1 base and the J gene end by 4 bases; junction bases not matched to a gene: 11. Germline V lookup: CDR1 KGHSH, CDR2 LQKENI. CDR3 loop: CASSPLPARGLGETQYF. CDR3 sequence (DNA): TGTGCCAGCTCACCACTACCGGCCAGGGGGCTGGGAGAGACCCAGTACTTC.

V is TRBV14 and J is TRBJ1-5; 8 nucleotides match TRBD1. CDR1 is SGHDN and CDR2 is FVKESK in the germline V gene. The CDR3 is made up of 13 amino acids. V lost 4 bases to trimming and J lost 4 bases; unmatched junction nucleotides: 0. CDR3 in amino acids: CASSRTGNQPQHF. The CDR3 DNA follows: TGTGCCAGCAGCCGGACAGGGAATCAGCCCCAGCATTTT.

The chain joins TRBV4-1 to TRBJ1-5; unclear D gene. The V gene lost 3 bases and the J gene lost 5 bases, with 14 bases spanning the gap. CDR1 and CDR2 from the germline V gene are MGHRA and YSYEKL. The CDR3 sequence is 15 residues long. CDR3 coding DNA: TGCGCCAGCAGCCACGCCGCAGTTGAGGATCAGCCCCAGCATTTT. Its protein is CASSHAAVEDQPQHF.

J is TRBJ1-1 and V is TRBV10-3, with a possible D match to TRBD1 (5 bases). The CDR3 is made up of 16 amino acids. CDR1 and CDR2 from the germline V gene are ENHRY and SYGVKD. Trimming cost V 0 bases and J 0 bases, with 11 bases left between them. CDR3: CAISESNGGVNTEAFF. The CDR3 nucleotides read TGTGCCATCAGTGAGTCGAATGGGGGGGTGAACACTGAAGCTTTCTTT.

CDR3 DNA sequence: TGTGCCAGCAGTAACCCGGGACTAGCCTACGAGCAGTACTTC. Translated: CASSNPGLAYEQYF. The V and J genes are TRBV6-6 and TRBJ2-7; 8 positions agree with TRBD2. This CDR3 has 14 amino acids. Germline lookup yields CDR1 MNHNY and CDR2 SVGAGI (reference sequence). The V segment lost 5 bases and the J segment 2 bases; nucleotides outside the gene matches: 5.

The J gene is TRBJ1-4, the V gene TRBV19; 10 bases are shared with TRBD1. With V trimmed by 11 bases and J by 8 bases, 11 bases remained unmatched. The CDR3 spans 14 residues. Germline V lookup: CDR1 LNHDA, CDR2 SQIVND (reference sequence). The CDR3 region has the DNA TGTGCCGCGACACGGACAGGGGGGAAGGAAAAACTGTTTTTT. Protein product: CAATRTGGKEKLFF.

There are a few counts of this clone. The CDR3 loop is CASSLGASGGAGEQFF. The DNA of the CDR3 is TGCGCCAGCAGCTTGGGGGCTAGCGGGGGGGCCGGTGAGCAGTTCTTC. V and J are TRBV5-1 and TRBJ2-1, with 12 positions matching TRBD2. After removal of 0 bases from V and 9 bases from J, the junction contained 7 bases not matched to a gene. The germline V gene has CDR1 SGHRS and CDR2 YFSETQ. This CDR3 has 16 amino acids.

The J gene is TRBJ1-5, the V gene TRBV19, with 9 bases that match TRBD1. The CDR3 contains 15 residues. Per the germline V gene, CDR1 is LNHDA and CDR2 is SQIVND (reference sequence). The J segment lost 2 bases and the V segment lost 5 bases, leaving 4 bases of the junction unmatched. In DNA, the CDR3 is TGTGCCAGTAGTGATTGGGACAGGGGCAATCAGCCCCAGCATTTT. Protein sequence: CASSDWDRGNQPQHF.

The V call is TRBV5-4, the J call TRBJ2-3, with TRBD2 matching over 10 bases. The CDR3 loop spans 18 amino acids. Germline CDR1 reads SGHNT; CDR2 reads YYREEE (reference sequence). V shed 1 base and J 1 base; nucleotides not matched to a gene: 9. The CDR3 spells CASSLTPRTSGGTDTQYF. In nucleotides, the CDR3 is TGTGCCAGCAGCTTGACCCCCCGGACTAGCGGTGGCACAGATACGCAGTATTTT.

The chain recombines TRBV6-5 with TRBJ2-7; D remains unclear. CDR1 is MNHEY and CDR2 is SVGAGI in the germline V gene. V dropped 4 bases and J dropped 6 bases, with 19 bases sitting between them. The CDR3 contains 15 residues. CDR3 sequence reads: CASSLSAEAQSEQYF. The DNA of the CDR3 is TGTGCCAGCAGTTTATCTGCGGAAGCACAATCCGAGCAGTACTTC.

This rearrangement joins TRBV7-2 to TRBJ1-2, with D possibly TRBD1 on 6 matching bases. CDR1 is SGHTA and CDR2 is FQGNSA in the germline V gene. The CDR3 has 17 amino acids. The germline V and J ends were trimmed by 0 bases and 5 bases, with 19 bases remaining between them. This CDR3 is CASSLALGGGVRYGYTF. CDR3 sequence (DNA): TGTGCCAGCAGCTTAGCGTTGGGGGGGGGCGTTCGGTATGGCTACACCTTC.

The rearrangement joins TRBV5-4 to TRBJ1-2, with TRBD1 matching over 8 bases. The V gene end was trimmed by 0 bases and the J gene end by 8 bases; junction bases not matched to a gene: 18. This CDR3 is 18 amino acids long. From germline, CDR1 is SGHNT and CDR2 YYREEE (reference sequence). The CDR3 coding sequence is TGTGCCAGCAGCTTGGTAGCTTCGGGACAGGCACCCTTGGGGGGCTACACCTTC. It is translated as CASSLVASGQAPLGGYTF.

The chain carries TRBV7-2 and TRBJ1-2; tentatively, D is TRBD1 (5 bases). The V and J ends lost 2 bases and 6 bases respectively, with 13 bases between them. This CDR3 region has 14 residues. Germline values: CDR1 SGHTA, CDR2 FQGNSA. The CDR3 DNA reads as TGTGCCAGCAGCTTATCAAGGGGCGTAGATGGCTACACCTTC. Protein sequence: CASSLSRGVDGYTF.

J is TRBJ2-7 and V is TRBV29-1; 10 bases line up with TRBD1. The CDR3 consists of 14 residues. V was clipped by 5 bases and J by 5 bases; unmatched bases: 9. CDR1 and CDR2 from the germline V gene are SQVTM and ANQGSEA. CDR3 loop: CSVTTLGQGNEQYF. For the CDR3, the DNA is TGCAGCGTTACCACTCTGGGACAGGGGAACGAGCAGTACTTC.